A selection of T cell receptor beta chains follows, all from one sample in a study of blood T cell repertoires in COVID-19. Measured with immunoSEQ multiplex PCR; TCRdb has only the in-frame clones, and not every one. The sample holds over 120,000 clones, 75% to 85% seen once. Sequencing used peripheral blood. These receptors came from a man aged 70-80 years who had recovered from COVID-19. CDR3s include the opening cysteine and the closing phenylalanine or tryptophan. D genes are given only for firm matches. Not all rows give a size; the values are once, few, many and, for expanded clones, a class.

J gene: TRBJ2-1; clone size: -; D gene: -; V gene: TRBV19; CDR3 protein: CASSTETGWLYNEQFF; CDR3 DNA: TGTGCCAGTAGTACGGAGACAGGTTGGCTGTACAATGAGCAGTTCTTC
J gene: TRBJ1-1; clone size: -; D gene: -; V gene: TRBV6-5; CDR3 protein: CASSYGAGDEAFF; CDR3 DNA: TGTGCCAGCAGTTACGGGGCAGGGGACGAAGCTTTCTTT
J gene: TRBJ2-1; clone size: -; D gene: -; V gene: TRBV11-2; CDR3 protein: CASSSRGLSYNEQFF; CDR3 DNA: TGTGCCAGCAGCTCCAGGGGACTATCCTACAATGAGCAGTTCTTC
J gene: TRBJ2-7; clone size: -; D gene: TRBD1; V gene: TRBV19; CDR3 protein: CASQGQSYEQYF; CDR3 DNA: TGTGCCAGTCAGGGACAGTCTTACGAGCAGTACTTC
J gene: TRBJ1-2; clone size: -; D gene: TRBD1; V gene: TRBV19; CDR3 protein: CASSTWTGSNGYTF; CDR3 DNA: TGTGCCAGTAGTACCTGGACAGGGAGCAATGGCTACACCTTC
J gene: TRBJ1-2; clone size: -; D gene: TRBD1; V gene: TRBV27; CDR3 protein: CASKGGVGTGKGYTF; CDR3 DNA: TGTGCCAGCAAAGGGGGTGTTGGGACAGGGAAGGGCTACACCTTC
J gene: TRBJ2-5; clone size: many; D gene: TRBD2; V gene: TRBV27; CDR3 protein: CASSLLGWGAGPQETQYF; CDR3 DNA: TGTGCCAGCAGTTTATTGGGCTGGGGAGCGGGACCACAAGAGACCCAGTACTTC
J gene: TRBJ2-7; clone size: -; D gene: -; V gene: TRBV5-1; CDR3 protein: CASSLARDSSSYEQYF; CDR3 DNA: TGCGCCAGCAGCTTGGCAAGGGACTCGAGCTCCTACGAGCAGTACTTC
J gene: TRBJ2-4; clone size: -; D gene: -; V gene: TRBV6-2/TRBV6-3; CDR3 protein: CASSYSGAKNIQYF; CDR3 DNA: TGTGCCAGCAGTTACTCCGGGGCCAAAAACATTCAGTACTTC
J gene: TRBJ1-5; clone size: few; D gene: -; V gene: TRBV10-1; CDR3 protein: CASPGWRQPQHF; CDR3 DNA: TGCGCCAGCCCCGGTTGGAGGCAGCCCCAGCATTTT
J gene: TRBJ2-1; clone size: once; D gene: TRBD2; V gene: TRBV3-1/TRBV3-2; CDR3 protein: CASSFHGGGPYNEQFF; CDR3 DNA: TGTGCCAGCAGTTTCCATGGGGGGGGTCCTTACAATGAGCAGTTCTTC
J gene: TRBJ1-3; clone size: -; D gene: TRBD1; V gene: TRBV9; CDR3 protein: CASSVEAQGAPGNTIYF; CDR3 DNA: TGTGCCAGCAGCGTAGAAGCACAGGGGGCGCCTGGAAACACCATATATTTT
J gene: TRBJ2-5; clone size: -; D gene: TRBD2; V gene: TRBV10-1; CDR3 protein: CASSPAGRQETQYF; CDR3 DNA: TGCGCCAGCAGCCCAGCGGGACGGCAAGAGACCCAGTACTTC
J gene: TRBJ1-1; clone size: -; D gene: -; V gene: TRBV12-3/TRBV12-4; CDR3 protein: CASSLLQITEAFF; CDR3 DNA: TGTGCCAGCAGTTTGTTGCAGATTACTGAAGCTTTCTTT
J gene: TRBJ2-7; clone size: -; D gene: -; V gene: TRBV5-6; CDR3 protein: CASSLAGGQDPWEQYF; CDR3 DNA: TGTGCCAGCAGCTTGGCCGGTGGGCAGGATCCCTGGGAGCAGTACTTC
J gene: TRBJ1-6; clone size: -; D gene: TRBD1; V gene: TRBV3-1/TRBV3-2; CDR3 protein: CASSPRTGGNSPLHF; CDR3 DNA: TGTGCCAGCAGCCCCCGGACAGGGGGCAATTCACCCCTCCACTTT
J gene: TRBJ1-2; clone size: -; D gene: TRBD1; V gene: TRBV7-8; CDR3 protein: CASSLVGQGVGGYTF; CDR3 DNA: TGTGCCAGCAGCTTAGTGGGACAGGGAGTTGGTGGCTACACCTTC
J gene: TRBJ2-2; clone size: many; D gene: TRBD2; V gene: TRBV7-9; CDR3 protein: CASSPTSGRARTGELFF; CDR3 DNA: TGTGCCAGCAGCCCGACTAGCGGGAGGGCCCGCACCGGGGAGCTGTTTTTT
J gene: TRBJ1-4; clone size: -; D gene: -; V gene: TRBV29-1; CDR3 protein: CSVEGARGKLFF; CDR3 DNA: TGCAGCGTTGAAGGTGCCAGGGGAAAACTGTTTTTT
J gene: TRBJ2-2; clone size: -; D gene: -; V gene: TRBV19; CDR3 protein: CASSSYIPARAGELFF; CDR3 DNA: TGTGCCAGTAGTTCCTATATCCCCGCGAGGGCCGGGGAGCTGTTTTTT
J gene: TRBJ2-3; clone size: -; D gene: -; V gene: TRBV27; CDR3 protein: CASSSRHPSTDTQYF; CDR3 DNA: TGTGCCAGCAGTTCCCGACACCCTAGCACAGATACGCAGTATTTT
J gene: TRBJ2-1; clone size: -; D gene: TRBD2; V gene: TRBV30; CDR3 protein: CAWVSGRGGVEQFF; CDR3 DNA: TGTGCCTGGGTCAGCGGGAGGGGTGGGGTGGAGCAGTTCTTC
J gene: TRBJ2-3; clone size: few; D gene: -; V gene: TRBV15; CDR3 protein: CATSSSLSPGTDTQYF; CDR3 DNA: TGTGCCACCAGCAGCTCTCTTTCCCCGGGAACAGATACGCAGTATTTT
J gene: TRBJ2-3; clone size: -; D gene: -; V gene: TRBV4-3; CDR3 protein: CASSQEEASTDTQYF; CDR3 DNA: TGCGCCAGCAGCCAAGAAGAAGCGAGCACAGATACGCAGTATTTT
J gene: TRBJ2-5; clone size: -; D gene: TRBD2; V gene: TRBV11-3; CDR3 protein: CASSLGLAEETQYF; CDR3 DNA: TGTGCCAGCAGCTTAGGGCTAGCGGAAGAGACCCAGTACTTC
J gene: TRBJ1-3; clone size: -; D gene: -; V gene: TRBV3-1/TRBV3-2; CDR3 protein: CASSLGTPRGNTIYF; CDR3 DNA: TGTGCCAGCAGCCTCGGGACTCCCCGTGGGAACACCATATATTTT